This TCR beta chain was sequenced during a study of blood T cell repertoires in COVID-19. V dropped 1 base and J dropped 9; count of bases not matched to a gene: 6. The CDR3 is made up of 14 amino acids. CDR1 SGHDN and CDR2 FVKESK come from the germline V gene. Only in-frame clones appear in the TCRdb table, and some are missing; sequencing was by immunoSEQ multiplex PCR. The sample lists around 250,000 clones; approximately 84% were seen once. Sequenced sample: PBMCs or T cells enriched from blood (not recorded which). This TCR derives from a man in his forties who had recovered from COVID-19. The V call is TRBV14, the J call TRBJ2-1; 7 nucleotides align to TRBD2. CDR3 sequence: CASSQVSGGGEQFF. Here the CDR3 DNA reads TGTGCCAGCAGCCAAGTATCGGGAGGTGGTGAGCAGTTCTTC.